Listed below are T cell receptor beta chains from one sample, sequenced in a study of patients with pleural tuberculosis. TCRdb called the reads again in MiXCR, with one record for every CDR3 protein. The sample gives about 29,000 distinct CDR3 sequences, 18% of which show up once; about 4% is in the top ten. Sequenced material: peripheral blood. These receptors were taken from a human donor with pleural tuberculosis. CDR3s leave out the opening cysteine and the closing phenylalanine or tryptophan.

ASSPGGTANTEAF TRBV12-3/TRBV12-4
ASSLSGDYYEQY TRBV7-8
ASSQYAGLASDTQY TRBV6-1
SASTLRDEQF TRBV20-1
SVEAGSRGYT TRBV29-1
ASSLRGAYNSPPH TRBV7-2
ASSSSTHFTDTQY TRBV11-2
ASSGRTSGTFEQY TRBV27
ASSQDQGRGQPQH TRBV3-1
ASRLQAANTEAF TRBV2
ASSKGQGGTQETQY TRBV9
ASSRRDNPTDTQY TRBV14
ASSTSITGELF TRBV19
ASSELGISGNTIY TRBV6-1
ASSRAGTAGNTIY TRBV3-1
ASSRTSGRYNEQF TRBV6-2/TRBV6-3
ASREGVGSTDTQY TRBV7-3
ASSRIQETQY TRBV7-9
ASSPLGQGNLYEQY TRBV4-2
ASSLSGGGNEQF TRBV7-3
ASSEDLQGPYEQY TRBV27
ASTPGQRNSPLH TRBV27
ATYGDSFYEQY TRBV6-1
ASSLAGGDEQY TRBV5-4
ASSQGYNQPQH TRBV3-1
SAPGVSTGSQTQY TRBV29-1
SARDGLAGLDTQY TRBV20-1
SASNTEAF TRBV20-1
ASSEGGRIYEQY TRBV6-1
ASSFTGGFKAF TRBV12-3/TRBV12-4
ASSQDPGRDTEAF TRBV4-3
ASSLIRDSNQPQH TRBV7-9
ATSDSTGLNTEAF TRBV24-1
ARSVRTDTQY TRBV30
ASSRQGTSGNTIY TRBV27
SASSGTTDTQY TRBV20-1
ASSGNTYNEQF TRBV2
ASSLGGVDEQY TRBV27
ASNARGGDTEAF TRBV12-3/TRBV12-4
ASSPRTGVHNEQF TRBV18
ASSQDRTGLNEQF TRBV4-3
AGSSDGPGNTIY TRBV7-3
ASSSPLAGRMNEQF TRBV27
ASSQLGQYGYT TRBV4-3
ASSLPTYRVGPRSSYEQY TRBV5-1
ASSYTGNEQF TRBV6-1
ASNTRDYMNTEAF TRBV2
SAARFLQDSRRLPQY TRBV20-1